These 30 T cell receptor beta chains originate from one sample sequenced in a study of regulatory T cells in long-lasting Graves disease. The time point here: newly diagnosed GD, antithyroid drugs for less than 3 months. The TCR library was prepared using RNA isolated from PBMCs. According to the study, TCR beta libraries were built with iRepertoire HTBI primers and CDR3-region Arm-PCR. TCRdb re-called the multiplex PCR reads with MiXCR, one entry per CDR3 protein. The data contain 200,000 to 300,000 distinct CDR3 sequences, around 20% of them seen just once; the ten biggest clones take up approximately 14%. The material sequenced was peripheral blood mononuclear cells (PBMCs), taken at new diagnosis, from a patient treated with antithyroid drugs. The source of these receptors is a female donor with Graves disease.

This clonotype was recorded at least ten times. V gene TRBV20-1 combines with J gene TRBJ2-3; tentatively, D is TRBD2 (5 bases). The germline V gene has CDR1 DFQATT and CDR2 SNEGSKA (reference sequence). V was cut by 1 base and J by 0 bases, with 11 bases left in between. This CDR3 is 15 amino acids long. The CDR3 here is CSARVPSPSTDTQYF. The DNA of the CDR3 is TGCAGTGCTAGAGTCCCTAGCCCTAGCACAGATACGCAGTATTTT.

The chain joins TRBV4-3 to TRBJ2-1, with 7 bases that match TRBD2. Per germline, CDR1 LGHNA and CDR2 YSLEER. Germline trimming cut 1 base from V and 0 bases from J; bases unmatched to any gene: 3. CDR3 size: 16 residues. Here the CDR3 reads CASSQGWTSSYNEQFF. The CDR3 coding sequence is TGCGCCAGCAGCCAAGGTTGGACTAGCTCCTACAATGAGCAGTTCTTC.

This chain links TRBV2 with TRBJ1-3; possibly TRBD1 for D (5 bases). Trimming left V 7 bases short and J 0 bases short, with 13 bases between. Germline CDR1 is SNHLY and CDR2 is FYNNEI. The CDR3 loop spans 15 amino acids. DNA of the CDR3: TGTGCCAGCATCGGCCTGGACATCTCTGGAAACACCATATATTTT. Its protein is CASIGLDISGNTIYF.

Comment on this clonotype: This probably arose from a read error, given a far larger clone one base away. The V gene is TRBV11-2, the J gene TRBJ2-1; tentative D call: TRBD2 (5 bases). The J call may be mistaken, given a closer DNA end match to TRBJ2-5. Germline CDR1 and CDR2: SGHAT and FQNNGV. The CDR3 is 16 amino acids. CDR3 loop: CASSSRGSGLQEAQYF. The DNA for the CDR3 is TGTGCCAGCAGCTCCCGGGGTTCCGGACTTCAAGAGGCCCAGTACTTC.

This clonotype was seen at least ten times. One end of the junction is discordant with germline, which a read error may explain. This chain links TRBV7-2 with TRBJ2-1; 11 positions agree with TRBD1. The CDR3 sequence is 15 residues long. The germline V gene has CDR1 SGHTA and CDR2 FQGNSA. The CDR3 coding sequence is TGTGCCAGCGGCTTAGGACAGGGGGCCGTAAATGAGCAGTTCTTC. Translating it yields CASGLGQGAVNEQFF. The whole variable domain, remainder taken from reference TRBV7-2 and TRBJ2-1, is GAGVSQSPSNKVTEKGKDVELRCDPISGHTALYWYRQSLGQGLEFLIYFQGNSAPDKSGLPSDRFSAERTGGSVSTLTIQRTQQEDSAVYLCASGLGQGAVNEQFFGPGTRLTVL.

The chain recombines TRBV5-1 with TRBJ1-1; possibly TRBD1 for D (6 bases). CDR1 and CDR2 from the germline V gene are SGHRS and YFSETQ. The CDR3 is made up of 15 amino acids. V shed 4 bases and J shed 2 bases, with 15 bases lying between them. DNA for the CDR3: TGCGCCAGCAGCCAATCAGGGGTCCGCAACACTGAAGCTTTCTTT. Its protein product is CASSQSGVRNTEAFF.

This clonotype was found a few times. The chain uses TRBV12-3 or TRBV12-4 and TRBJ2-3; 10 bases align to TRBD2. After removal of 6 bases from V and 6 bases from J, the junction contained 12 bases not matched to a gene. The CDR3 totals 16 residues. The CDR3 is CASRPNLAGVADTQYF. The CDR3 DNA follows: TGTGCCAGCAGGCCCAATCTAGCGGGAGTTGCTGATACGCAGTATTTT.

The CDR3 DNA reads TGTGCCAGCAGCTTGAGGACATATAGCACAGATACGCAGTATTTT. Translating it yields CASSLRTYSTDTQYF. V and J are TRBV13 and TRBJ2-3, with D maybe TRBD1 (5 bases). Per the germline V gene, CDR1 is PRHDT and CDR2 is FYEKMQ (reference sequence). V dropped 3 bases and J dropped 0 bases, with 10 bases sitting between them. The CDR3 runs 15 residues. Drawing the rest from reference TRBV13 and TRBJ2-3, the complete variable domain is AAGVIQSPRHLIKEKRETATLKCYPIPRHDTVYWYQQGPGQDPQFLISFYEKMQSDKGSIPDRFSAQQFSDYHSELNMSSLELGDSALYFCASSLRTYSTDTQYFGPGTRLTVL.

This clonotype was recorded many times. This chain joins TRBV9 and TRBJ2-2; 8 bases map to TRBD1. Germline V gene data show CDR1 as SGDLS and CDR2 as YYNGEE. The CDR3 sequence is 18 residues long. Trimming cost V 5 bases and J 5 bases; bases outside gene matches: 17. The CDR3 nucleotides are TGTGCCAGCAGTTTGGACCCTGAAGGACAGGGTTGGACCGGGGAGCTGTTTTTT. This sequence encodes CASSLDPEGQGWTGELFF.

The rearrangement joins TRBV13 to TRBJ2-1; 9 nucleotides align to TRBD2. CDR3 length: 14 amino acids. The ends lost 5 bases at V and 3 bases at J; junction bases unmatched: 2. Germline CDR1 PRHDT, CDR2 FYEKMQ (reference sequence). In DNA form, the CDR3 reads TGTGCCAGCAGCCGCGGGGGGGACTACAATGAGCAGTTCTTC. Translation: CASSRGGDYNEQFF. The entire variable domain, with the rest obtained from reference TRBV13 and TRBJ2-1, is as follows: AAGVIQSPRHLIKEKRETATLKCYPIPRHDTVYWYQQGPGQDPQFLISFYEKMQSDKGSIPDRFSAQQFSDYHSELNMSSLELGDSALYFCASSRGGDYNEQFFGPGTRLTVL.

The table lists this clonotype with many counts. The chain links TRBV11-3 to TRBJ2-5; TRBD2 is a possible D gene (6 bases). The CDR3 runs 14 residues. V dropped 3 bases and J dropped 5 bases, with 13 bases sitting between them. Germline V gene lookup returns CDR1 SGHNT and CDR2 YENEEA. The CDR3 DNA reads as TGTGCCAGCAGCTTGGAGGGCGTATCGGAGACCCAGTACTTC. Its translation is CASSLEGVSETQYF.

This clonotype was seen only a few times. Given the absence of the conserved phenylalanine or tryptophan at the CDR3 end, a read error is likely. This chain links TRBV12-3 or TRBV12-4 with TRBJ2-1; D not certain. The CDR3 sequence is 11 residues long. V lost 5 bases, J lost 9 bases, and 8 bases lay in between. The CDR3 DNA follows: TGTGCCAGCAGTGAACTTTCTGAGCAGTTCCTC. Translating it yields CASSELSEQFL.

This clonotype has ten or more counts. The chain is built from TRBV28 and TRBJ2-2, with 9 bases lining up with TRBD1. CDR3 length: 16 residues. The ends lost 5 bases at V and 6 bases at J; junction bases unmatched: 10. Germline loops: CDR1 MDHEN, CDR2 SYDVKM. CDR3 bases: TGTGCCAGCAGTCCTCCCTTGGGACAGGGTGCCGGGGAGCTGTTTTTT. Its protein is CASSPPLGQGAGELFF.

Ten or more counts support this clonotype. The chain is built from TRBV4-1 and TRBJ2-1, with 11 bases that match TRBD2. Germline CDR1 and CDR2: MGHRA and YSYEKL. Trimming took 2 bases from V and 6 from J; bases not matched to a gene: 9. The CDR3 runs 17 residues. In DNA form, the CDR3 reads TGCGCCAGCAGCCAACTGGGGGGGGGGACTAGCGGCAATGAGCAGTTCTTC. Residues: CASSQLGGGTSGNEQFF.

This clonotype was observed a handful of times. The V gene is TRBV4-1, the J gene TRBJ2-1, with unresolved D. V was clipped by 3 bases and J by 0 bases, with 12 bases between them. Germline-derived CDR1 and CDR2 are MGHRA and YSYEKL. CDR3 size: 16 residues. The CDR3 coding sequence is TGCGCCAGCAGCCACCTGGACCTCGTCTCCTACAATGAGCAGTTCTTC. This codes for CASSHLDLVSYNEQFF.

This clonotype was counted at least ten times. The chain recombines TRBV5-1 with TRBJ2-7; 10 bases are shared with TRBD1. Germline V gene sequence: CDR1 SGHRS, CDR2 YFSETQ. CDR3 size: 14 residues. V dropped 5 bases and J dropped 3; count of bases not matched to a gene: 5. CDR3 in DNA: TGCGCCAGCAGGCCCGACAGGGGGCTCTACGAGCAGTACTTC. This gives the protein CASRPDRGLYEQYF.

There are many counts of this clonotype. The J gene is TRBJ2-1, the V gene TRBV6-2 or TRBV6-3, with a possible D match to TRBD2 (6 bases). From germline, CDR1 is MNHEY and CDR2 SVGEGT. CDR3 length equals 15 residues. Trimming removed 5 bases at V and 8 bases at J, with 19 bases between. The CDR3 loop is CASSRRDLSRDEQFF. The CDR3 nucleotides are TGTGCCAGCAGTCGACGGGACTTATCGAGGGATGAGCAGTTCTTC.

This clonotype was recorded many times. The CDR3 protein is CASSPNERTQYF. The CDR3 DNA sequence: TGTGCCAGCAGCCCAAATGAGAGGACCCAGTACTTC. The J gene is TRBJ2-5, the V gene TRBV7-2; D is unresolved. The CDR3 contains 12 residues. CDR1 SGHTA and CDR2 FQGNSA come from the germline V gene. The germline V and J ends were trimmed by 5 bases and 7 bases, with 11 bases remaining between them.

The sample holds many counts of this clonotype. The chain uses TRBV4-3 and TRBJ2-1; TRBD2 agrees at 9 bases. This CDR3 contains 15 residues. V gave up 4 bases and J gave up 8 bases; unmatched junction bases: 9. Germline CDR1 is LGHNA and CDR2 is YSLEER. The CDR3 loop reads CASSRRDSGSDEQFF. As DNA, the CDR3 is TGCGCCAGCAGCCGCCGTGATAGCGGGAGTGATGAGCAGTTCTTC.

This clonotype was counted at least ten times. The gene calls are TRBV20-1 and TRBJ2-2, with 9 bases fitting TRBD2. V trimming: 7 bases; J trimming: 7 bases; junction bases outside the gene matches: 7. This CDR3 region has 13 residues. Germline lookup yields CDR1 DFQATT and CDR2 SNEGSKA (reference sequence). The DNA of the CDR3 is TGCAGTGTCGGCGGGGGGGCAGTCGGGGAGCTGTTTTTT. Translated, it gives CSVGGGAVGELFF.

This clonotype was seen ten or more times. The CDR3 loop reads CASGGLADNEQFF. The CDR3 DNA follows: TGTGCCAGCGGGGGACTAGCGGACAATGAGCAGTTCTTC. V and J are TRBV7-2 and TRBJ2-1; 11 bases line up with TRBD2. The CDR3 is 13 residues long. Germline assignment: CDR1 SGHTA and CDR2 FQGNSA. V trimming: 8 bases; J trimming: 5 bases; junction bases outside the gene matches: 2.

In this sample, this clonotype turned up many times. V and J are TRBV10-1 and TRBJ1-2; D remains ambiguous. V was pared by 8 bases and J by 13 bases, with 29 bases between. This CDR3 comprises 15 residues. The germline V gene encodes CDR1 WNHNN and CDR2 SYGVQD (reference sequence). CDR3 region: CASHESGPAGFWGTF. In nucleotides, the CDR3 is TGCGCCAGCCACGAATCGGGCCCAGCCGGATTTTGGGGCACCTTC.

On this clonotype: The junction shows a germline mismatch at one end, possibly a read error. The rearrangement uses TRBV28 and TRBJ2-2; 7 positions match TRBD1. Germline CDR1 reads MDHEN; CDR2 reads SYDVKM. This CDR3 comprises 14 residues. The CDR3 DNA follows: TGTGCCAGCGGGAAACAGGGGAACACCGGGGAGCCGTTTTTT. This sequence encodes CASGKQGNTGEPFF.

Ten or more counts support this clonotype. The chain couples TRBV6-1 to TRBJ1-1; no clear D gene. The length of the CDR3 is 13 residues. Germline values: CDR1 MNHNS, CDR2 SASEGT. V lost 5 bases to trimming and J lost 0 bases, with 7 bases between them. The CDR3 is CASSPALNTEAFF. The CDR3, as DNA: TGTGCCAGCAGTCCGGCCCTGAACACTGAAGCTTTCTTT.

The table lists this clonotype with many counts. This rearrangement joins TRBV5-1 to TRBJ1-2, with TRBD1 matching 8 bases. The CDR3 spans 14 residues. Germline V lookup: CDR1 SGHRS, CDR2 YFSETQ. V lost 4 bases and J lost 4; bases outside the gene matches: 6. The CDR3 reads CASSPTGAIYGYTF. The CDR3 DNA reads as TGCGCCAGCAGCCCGACAGGGGCGATCTATGGCTACACCTTC.

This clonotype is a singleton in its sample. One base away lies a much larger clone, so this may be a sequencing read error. In nucleotides, the CDR3 is TGTGCCAGTACCCGGGGGAGGAACACTGAAGCTTTCTTT. Translation gives CASTRGRNTEAFF. The chain uses TRBV12-3 or TRBV12-4 and TRBJ1-1; TRBD1 might be the D (5 bases). Trimming stripped 9 bases from V and 1 base from J, with 12 bases between. CDR3 size: 13 residues.

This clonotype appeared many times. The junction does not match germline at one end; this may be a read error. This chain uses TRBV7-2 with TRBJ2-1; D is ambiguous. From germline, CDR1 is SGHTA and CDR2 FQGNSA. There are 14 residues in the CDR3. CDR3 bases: TGTGCCGGCAGACCAGTTAGGTTCTACAATGAGCAGTTCTTC. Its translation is CAGRPVRFYNEQFF.

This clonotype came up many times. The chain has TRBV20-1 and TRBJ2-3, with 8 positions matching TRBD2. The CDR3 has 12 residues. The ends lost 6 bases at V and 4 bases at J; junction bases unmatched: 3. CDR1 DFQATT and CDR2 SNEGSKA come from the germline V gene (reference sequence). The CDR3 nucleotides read TGCAGTGCCATGACTAGCGCAGATACGCAGTATTTT. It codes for CSAMTSADTQYF.

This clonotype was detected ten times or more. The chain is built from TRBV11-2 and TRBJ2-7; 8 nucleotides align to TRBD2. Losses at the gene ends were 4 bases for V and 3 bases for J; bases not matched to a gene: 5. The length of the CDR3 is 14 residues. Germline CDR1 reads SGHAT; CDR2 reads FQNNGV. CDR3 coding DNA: TGTGCCAGCAGCTCCTATAGCGGGGTCTACGAGCAGTACTTC. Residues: CASSSYSGVYEQYF.

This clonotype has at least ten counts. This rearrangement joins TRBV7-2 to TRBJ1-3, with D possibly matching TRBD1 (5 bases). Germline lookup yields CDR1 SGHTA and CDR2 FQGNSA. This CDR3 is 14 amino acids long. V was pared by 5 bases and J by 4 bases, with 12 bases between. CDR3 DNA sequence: TGTGCCAGCAGCCCCCAGGGTGGCGGAAACACCATATATTTT. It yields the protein CASSPQGGGNTIYF.